Listed here are 14 T cell receptor beta chains from one sample, sequenced in a study of brain T cells in children with intractable seizures. The time point: blood from clinic visit 5 months post-surgery; TSC patient then seizure free. Repertoires were generated with immunoSEQ multiplex PCR, while TCRdb's copy carries only in-frame clones and drops some. The table includes hundreds of thousands of clones, roughly 92% detected once. Here the sequenced sample was peripheral blood, taken around 5 months after surgery. The receptor set was obtained from a boy under two years old with tuberous sclerosis and intractable seizures.

This clone was recorded once. The chain couples TRBV4-2 to TRBJ2-6; D gene unclear. Germline lookup yields CDR1 LGHNA and CDR2 YNFKEQ. The CDR3 spans 14 residues. With 4 bases removed from V and 0 bases from J, the gap between germline ends came to 4 bases. The CDR3 loop is CASSPYSGANVLTF. In DNA form, the CDR3 reads TGTGCCAGCAGCCCATACTCTGGGGCCAACGTCCTGACTTTC.

This rearrangement joins TRBV6-6 to TRBJ1-4; the D gene is possibly TRBD1 (5 bases). V gave up 6 bases and J gave up 6 bases, with 20 bases separating them. Germline CDR1 reads MNHNY; CDR2 reads SVGAGI (reference sequence). The CDR3 sequence is 16 residues long. The DNA for the CDR3 is TGTGCCAGCAGCCCTACAGGAAAGAGGGTGGATGAAAAACTGTTTTTT. Encoded protein: CASSPTGKRVDEKLFF.

The chain joins TRBV28 to TRBJ2-7, with a weak D call TRBD2 (5 bases). This CDR3 contains 14 residues. Germline CDR1 reads MDHEN; CDR2 reads SYDVKM. Trimming took 10 bases from V and 1 from J, leaving 17 bases between them. This CDR3 is CATMEVLFSYEQYF. DNA for the CDR3: TGTGCCACCATGGAGGTCCTTTTTTCCTACGAGCAGTACTTC. The whole variable domain, remainder taken from reference TRBV28 and TRBJ2-7, is DVKVTQSSRYLVKRTGEKVFLECVQDMDHENMFWYRQDPGLGLRLIYFSYDVKMKEKGDIPEGYSVSREKKERFSLILESASTNQTSMYLCATMEVLFSYEQYFGPGTRLTVT.

The chain recombines TRBV30 with TRBJ2-7; 7 bases map to TRBD2. Per the germline V gene, CDR1 is GTSNPN and CDR2 is SVGIG (reference sequence). The V and J ends lost 6 bases and 2 bases, in that order; junction bases with no gene match: 10. The CDR3 is made up of 14 amino acids. The CDR3 region is CACSSAGVPYEQYF. The CDR3 bases are TGTGCCTGTTCGTCTGCGGGGGTCCCCTACGAGCAGTACTTC.

The chain combines TRBV5-1 with TRBJ2-7; TRBD2 aligns across 8 bases. The V gene end was trimmed by 4 bases and the J gene end by 0 bases; junction bases not matched to a gene: 9. This CDR3 is built from 16 residues. Germline V gene lookup returns CDR1 SGHRS and CDR2 YFSETQ. In DNA, the CDR3 is TGCGCCAGCAGCCCACGGGGGGGAGGTCCCTCCTACGAGCAGTACTTC. This encodes CASSPRGGGPSYEQYF.

The rearrangement uses TRBV5-1 and TRBJ1-3, with 8 positions matching TRBD1. This CDR3 contains 15 residues. Per germline, CDR1 SGHRS and CDR2 YFSETQ. The trim removed 3 bases at V and 4 bases at J, leaving 6 bases unmatched. Here the CDR3 DNA reads TGCGCCAGCAGCTCAGGGGGCGCAGGCGGAAACACCATATATTTT. Its protein product is CASSSGGAGGNTIYF.

This sequence joins TRBV11-2 and TRBJ2-7; 8 bases are shared with TRBD1. The CDR3 covers 14 residues. Germline trimming cut 5 bases from V and 4 bases from J; bases unmatched to any gene: 7. Germline CDR1 reads SGHAT; CDR2 reads FQNNGV. The CDR3 sequence: CASSPDRGFYEQYF. Here the CDR3 DNA reads TGTGCCAGCAGCCCCGACAGGGGATTTTACGAGCAGTACTTC. Together with reference TRBV11-2 and TRBJ2-7, the CDR3 gives the full variable domain: EAGVAQSPRYKIIEKRQSVAFWCNPISGHATLYWYQQILGQGPKLLIQFQNNGVVDDSQLPKDRFSAERLKGVDSTLKIQPAKLEDSAVYLCASSPDRGFYEQYFGPGTRLTVT.

This clone was recorded only once. This chain joins TRBV4-1 and TRBJ1-6; D perhaps matches TRBD1 (6 bases). This CDR3 has 17 amino acids. Deletions cut 0 bases from V and 6 bases from J, with 15 bases between. Germline-derived CDR1 and CDR2 are MGHRA and YSYEKL. CDR3 loop: CASSQDSTWGLNSPLHF. CDR3 sequence (DNA): TGCGCCAGCAGCCAAGATTCGACGTGGGGGCTTAATTCACCCCTCCACTTT.

The CDR3, as DNA: TGTGCCAGCCAATACCGGGACAGGGTGAACAATGAGCAGTTCTTC. Its translation is CASQYRDRVNNEQFF. The genes are TRBV6-5 and TRBJ2-1; the match to TRBD1 covers 9 bases. Per germline, CDR1 MNHEY and CDR2 SVGAGI. Trimming cost V 8 bases and J 5 bases; bases outside gene matches: 10. The CDR3 runs 15 residues.

The genes are TRBV10-3 and TRBJ2-5; tentatively, D is TRBD1 (6 bases). V lost 4 bases and J 2 bases, leaving 11 bases between the germline ends. Per the germline V gene, CDR1 is ENHRY and CDR2 is SYGVKD. The CDR3 covers 14 residues. The CDR3 DNA reads as TGTGCCATCAGTGGACAGGTTCTACAAGAGACCCAGTACTTC. Amino acid sequence: CAISGQVLQETQYF.

This clone appeared a single time. This sequence joins TRBV2 and TRBJ2-7; weak D call: TRBD1 (5 bases). Germline-derived CDR1 and CDR2 are SNHLY and FYNNEI. The CDR3 has 13 amino acids. The germline V and J ends were trimmed by 5 bases and 3 bases, with 11 bases remaining between them. The DNA for the CDR3 is TGTGCCAGCAGTCTCAGGGAAATCTACGAGCAGTACTTC. It specifies CASSLREIYEQYF.

The chain uses TRBV27 and TRBJ1-2; perhaps TRBD1 as D (5 bases). Germline lookup yields CDR1 MNHEY and CDR2 SMNVEV (reference sequence). The CDR3 totals 14 residues. V was clipped by 6 bases and J by 5 bases, with 16 bases between them. The CDR3 is CASRGEGRPYGYTF. The CDR3, as DNA: TGTGCCAGCAGGGGGGAGGGGAGGCCATATGGCTACACCTTC.

The rearrangement uses TRBV19 and TRBJ2-3, with D possibly being TRBD2 (5 bases). Deletions cut 2 bases from V and 3 bases from J, with 12 bases between. This CDR3 has 15 residues. Germline CDR1 LNHDA, CDR2 SQIVND (reference sequence). As DNA, the CDR3 is TGTGCCAGTAGTATACGGGGATCCGAGACAGATACGCAGTATTTT. Translation gives CASSIRGSETDTQYF.

V usage is TRBV7-9 and J usage is TRBJ1-5, with TRBD1 matching 7 bases. With 5 bases clipped from V and 5 bases from J, the junction kept 6 bases outside the gene matches. The CDR3 has 14 amino acids. CDR1 and CDR2 from the germline V gene are SEHNR and FQNEAQ (reference sequence). DNA of the CDR3: TGTGCCAGCAGCCGAACAGGGGACTATCAGCCCCAGCATTTT. It yields the protein CASSRTGDYQPQHF.